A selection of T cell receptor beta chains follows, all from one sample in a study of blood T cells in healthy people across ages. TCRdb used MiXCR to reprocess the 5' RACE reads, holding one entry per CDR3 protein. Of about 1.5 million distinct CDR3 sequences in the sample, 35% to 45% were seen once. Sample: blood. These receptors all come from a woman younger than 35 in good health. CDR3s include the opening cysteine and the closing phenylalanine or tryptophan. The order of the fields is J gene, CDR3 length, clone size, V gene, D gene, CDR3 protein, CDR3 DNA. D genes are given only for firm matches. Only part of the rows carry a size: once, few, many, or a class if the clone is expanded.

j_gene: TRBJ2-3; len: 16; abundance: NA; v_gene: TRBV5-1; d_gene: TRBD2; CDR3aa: CASRKVTSGREDTQYF; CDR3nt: TGCGCCAGCAGGAAGGTGACTAGCGGGAGGGAAGATACGCAGTATTTT
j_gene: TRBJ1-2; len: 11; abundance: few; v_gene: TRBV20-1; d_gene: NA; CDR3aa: CSARDRSSYTF; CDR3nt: TGCAGTGCTAGAGACAGGTCCAGCTACACCTTC
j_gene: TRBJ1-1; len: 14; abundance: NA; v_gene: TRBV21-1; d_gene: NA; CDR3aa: CASPIWPWNTEAFF; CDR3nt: TGTGCCAGTCCGATCTGGCCTTGGAACACTGAAGCTTTCTTT
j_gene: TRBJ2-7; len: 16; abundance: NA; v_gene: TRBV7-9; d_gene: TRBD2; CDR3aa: CASSAGFGLALYEQYF; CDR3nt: TGTGCCAGCAGCGCAGGATTCGGACTAGCGCTTTACGAGCAGTACTTC
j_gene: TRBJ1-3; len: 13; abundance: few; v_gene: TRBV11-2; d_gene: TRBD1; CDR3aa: CASSFQGANTIYF; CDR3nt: TGTGCCAGCAGCTTCCAGGGGGCGAACACCATATATTTT
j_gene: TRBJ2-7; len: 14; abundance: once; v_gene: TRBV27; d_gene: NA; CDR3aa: CASSPRGPWDEQYF; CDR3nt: TGTGCCAGCAGTCCTCGAGGGCCGTGGGATGAGCAGTACTTC
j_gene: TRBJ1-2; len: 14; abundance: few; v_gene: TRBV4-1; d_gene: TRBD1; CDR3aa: CASRSGGLNYGYTF; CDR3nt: TGCGCCAGCAGGTCAGGGGGCCTCAACTATGGCTACACCTTC
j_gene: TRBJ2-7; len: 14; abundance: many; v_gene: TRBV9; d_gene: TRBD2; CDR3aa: CASSVGSGGYEQYF; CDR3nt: TGTGCCAGCAGCGTAGGAAGCGGGGGGTACGAGCAGTACTTC
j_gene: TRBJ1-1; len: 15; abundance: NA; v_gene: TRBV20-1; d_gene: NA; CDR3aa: CSARDRQRGGSGTFF; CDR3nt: TGCAGTGCTAGAGATCGTCAGCGAGGGGGAAGTGGAACTTTCTTT
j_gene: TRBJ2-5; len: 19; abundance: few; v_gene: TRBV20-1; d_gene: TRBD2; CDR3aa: CSARDVYGTSGRAQDEQYF; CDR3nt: TGCAGTGCTAGAGACGTATATGGGACTAGCGGGAGGGCCCAGGATGAGCAGTACTTC
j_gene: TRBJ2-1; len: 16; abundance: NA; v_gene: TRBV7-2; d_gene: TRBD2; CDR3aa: CASSLDASGAYNEQFF; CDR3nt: TGTGCCAGCAGCTTAGACGCTAGCGGGGCGTACAATGAGCAGTTCTTC
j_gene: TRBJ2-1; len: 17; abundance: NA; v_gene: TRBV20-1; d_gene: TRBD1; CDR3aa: CSARDPNEGQGGNEQFF; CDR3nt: TGCAGTGCTAGAGATCCAAATGAAGGACAGGGGGGCAATGAGCAGTTCTTC
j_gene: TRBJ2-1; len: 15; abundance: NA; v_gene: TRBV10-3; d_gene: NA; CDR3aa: CAISESGTPNNEQFF; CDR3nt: TGTGCCATCAGTGAGTCCGGGACACCTAACAATGAGCAGTTCTTC
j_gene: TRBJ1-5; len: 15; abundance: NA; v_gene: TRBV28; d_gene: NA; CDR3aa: CASSKDSLRNQPQHF; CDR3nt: TGTGCCAGCAGTAAAGACAGCCTACGGAATCAGCCCCAGCATTTT
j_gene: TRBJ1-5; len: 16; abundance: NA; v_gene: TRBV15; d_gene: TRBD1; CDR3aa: CATSRVARGDNKPQHF; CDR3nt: TGTGCCACCAGCAGAGTTGCCAGGGGGGACAATAAGCCCCAGCATTTT
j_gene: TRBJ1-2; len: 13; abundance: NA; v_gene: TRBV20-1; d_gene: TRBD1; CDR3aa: CSARTGNNYGYTF; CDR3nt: TGCAGTGCTAGGACAGGGAACAACTATGGCTACACCTTC
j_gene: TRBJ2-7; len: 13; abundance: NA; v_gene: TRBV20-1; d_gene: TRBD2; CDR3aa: CSISSGTYYEQYF; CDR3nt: TGCAGTATTTCTAGCGGGACTTACTACGAGCAGTACTTC
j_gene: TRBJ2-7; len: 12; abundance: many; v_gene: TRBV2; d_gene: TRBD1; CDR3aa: CASSGQGYEQYF; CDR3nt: TGTGCCAGCAGTGGACAGGGGTACGAGCAGTACTTC
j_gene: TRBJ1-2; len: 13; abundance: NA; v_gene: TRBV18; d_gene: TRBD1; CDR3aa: CASSLSTGDGYTF; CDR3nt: TGTGCCAGCTCCCTCTCGACAGGGGACGGCTACACCTTC
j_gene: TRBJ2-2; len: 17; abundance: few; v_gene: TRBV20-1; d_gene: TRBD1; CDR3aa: CSVIAPGQGFVTGELFF; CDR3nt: TGCAGTGTTATCGCCCCGGGACAGGGTTTCGTCACCGGGGAGCTGTTTTTT
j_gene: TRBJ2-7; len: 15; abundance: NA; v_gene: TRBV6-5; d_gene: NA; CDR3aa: CASSYQSQVGYEQYF; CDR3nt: TGTGCCAGCAGTTACCAGTCACAGGTGGGGTACGAGCAGTACTTC
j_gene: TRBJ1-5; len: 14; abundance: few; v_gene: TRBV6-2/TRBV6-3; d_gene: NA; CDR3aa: CASSLMGGRQPQHF; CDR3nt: TGTGCCAGCAGTCTGATGGGGGGCAGGCAGCCCCAGCATTTT
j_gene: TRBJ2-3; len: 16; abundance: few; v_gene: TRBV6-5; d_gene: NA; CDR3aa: CASRRTGTRGLDTQYF; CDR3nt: TGTGCCAGCAGGAGAACCGGGACACGAGGATTGGATACGCAGTATTTT
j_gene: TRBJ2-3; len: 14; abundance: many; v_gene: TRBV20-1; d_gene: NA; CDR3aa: CSARDSARTDTQYF; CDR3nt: TGCAGTGCTAGAGATAGCGCACGCACAGATACGCAGTATTTT
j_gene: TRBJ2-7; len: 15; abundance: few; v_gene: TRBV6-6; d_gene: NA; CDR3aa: CASSLGGGDPYEQYF; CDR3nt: TGTGCCAGCAGTCTAGGGGGAGGGGACCCTTACGAGCAGTACTTC
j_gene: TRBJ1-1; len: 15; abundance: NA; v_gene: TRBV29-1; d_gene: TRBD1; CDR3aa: CSVSRGVVWSTEAFF; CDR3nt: TGCAGCGTTAGCAGGGGGGTCGTATGGAGCACTGAAGCTTTCTTT
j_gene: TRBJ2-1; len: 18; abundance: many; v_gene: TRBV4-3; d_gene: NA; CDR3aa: CASSQGTATELSYNEQFF; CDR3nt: TGCGCCAGCAGCCAAGGAACAGCCACCGAACTGTCCTACAATGAGCAGTTCTTC
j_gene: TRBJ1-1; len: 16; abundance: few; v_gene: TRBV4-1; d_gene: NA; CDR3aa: CASSHGPGYLNTEAFF; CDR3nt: TGCGCCAGCAGCCATGGGCCAGGGTACCTGAACACTGAAGCTTTCTTT
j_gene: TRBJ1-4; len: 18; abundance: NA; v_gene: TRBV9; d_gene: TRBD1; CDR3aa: CASSETGDARSTNEKLFF; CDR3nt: TGTGCCAGCAGCGAGACAGGGGACGCAAGGTCAACTAATGAAAAACTGTTTTTT
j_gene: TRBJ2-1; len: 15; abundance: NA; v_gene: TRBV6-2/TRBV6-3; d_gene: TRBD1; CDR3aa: CASSLQGGGYNEQFF; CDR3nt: TGTGCCAGCAGCTTACAGGGGGGCGGCTACAATGAGCAGTTCTTC
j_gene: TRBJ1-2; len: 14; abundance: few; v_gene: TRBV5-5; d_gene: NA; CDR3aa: CASRSPGETYGYTF; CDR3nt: TGTGCCAGCAGATCGCCAGGGGAAACCTATGGCTACACCTTC
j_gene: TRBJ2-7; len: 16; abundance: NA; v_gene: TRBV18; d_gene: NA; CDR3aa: CASSPLYKGGNHEQYF; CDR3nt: TGTGCCAGCTCACCCCTCTATAAGGGGGGTAACCACGAGCAGTACTTC
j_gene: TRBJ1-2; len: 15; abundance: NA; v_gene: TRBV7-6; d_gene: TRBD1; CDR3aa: CASSLVQGATYGYTF; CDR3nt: TGTGCCAGCAGCTTAGTCCAGGGGGCAACCTATGGCTACACCTTC
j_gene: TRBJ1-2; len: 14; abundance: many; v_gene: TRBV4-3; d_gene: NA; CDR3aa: CASSQEHSNYGYTF; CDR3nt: TGCGCCAGCAGCCAAGAACATAGTAACTATGGCTACACCTTC
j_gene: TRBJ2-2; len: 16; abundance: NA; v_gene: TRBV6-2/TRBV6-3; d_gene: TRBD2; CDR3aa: CASSYSLLAGSGELFF; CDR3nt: TGTGCCAGCAGTTACTCGCTACTAGCGGGATCCGGGGAGCTGTTTTTT
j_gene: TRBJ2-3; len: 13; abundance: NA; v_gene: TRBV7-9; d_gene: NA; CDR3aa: CASSFSGSYTQYF; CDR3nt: TGTGCCAGCAGCTTTTCTGGGAGCTATACGCAGTATTTT
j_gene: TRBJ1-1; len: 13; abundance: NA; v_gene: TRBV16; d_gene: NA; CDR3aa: CASSPIGRGEAFF; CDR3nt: TGTGCCAGCAGCCCTATAGGGCGGGGTGAAGCTTTCTTT
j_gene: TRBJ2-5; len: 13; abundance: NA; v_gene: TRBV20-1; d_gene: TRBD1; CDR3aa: CSASSDREETQYF; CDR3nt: TGCAGTGCTAGCTCGGACAGGGAGGAGACCCAGTACTTC
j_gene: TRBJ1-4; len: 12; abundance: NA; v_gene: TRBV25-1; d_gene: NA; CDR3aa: CASGKRGEKLFF; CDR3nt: TGTGCCAGCGGAAAGAGAGGTGAAAAACTGTTTTTT
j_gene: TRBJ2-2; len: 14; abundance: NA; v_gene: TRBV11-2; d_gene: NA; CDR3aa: CASSFWGVTGELFF; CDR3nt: TGTGCCAGCAGCTTTTGGGGAGTCACCGGGGAGCTGTTTTTT
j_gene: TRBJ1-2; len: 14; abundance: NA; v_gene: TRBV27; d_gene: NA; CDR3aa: CASSRDGLNYGYTF; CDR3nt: TGTGCCAGCAGTCGGGACGGATTAAACTATGGCTACACCTTC
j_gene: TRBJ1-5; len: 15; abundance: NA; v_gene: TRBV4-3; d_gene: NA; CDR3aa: CASSQGTTGNQPQHF; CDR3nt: TGCGCCAGCAGCCAAGGGACCACAGGTAATCAGCCCCAGCATTTT
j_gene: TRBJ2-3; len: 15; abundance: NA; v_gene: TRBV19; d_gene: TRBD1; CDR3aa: CASSPRRQGTDTQYF; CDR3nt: TGTGCCAGTAGTCCCAGACGACAGGGAACAGATACGCAGTATTTT
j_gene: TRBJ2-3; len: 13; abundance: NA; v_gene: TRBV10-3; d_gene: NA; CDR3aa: CAISESGVDTQYF; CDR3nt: TGTGCCATCAGTGAGTCCGGGGTGGATACGCAGTATTTT
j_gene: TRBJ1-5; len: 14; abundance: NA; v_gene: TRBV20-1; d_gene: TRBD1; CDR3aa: CSATTGGLNQPQHF; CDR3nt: TGCAGTGCCACAACAGGGGGGTTAAATCAGCCCCAGCATTTT
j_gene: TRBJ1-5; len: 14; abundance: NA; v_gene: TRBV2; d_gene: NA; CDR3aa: CASSAGAGHQPQHF; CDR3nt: TGTGCCAGCAGTGCTGGAGCAGGTCATCAGCCCCAGCATTTT
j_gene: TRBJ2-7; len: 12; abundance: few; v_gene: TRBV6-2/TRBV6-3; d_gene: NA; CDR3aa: CASSGETYEQYF; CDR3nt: TGTGCCAGCAGCGGGGAAACCTACGAGCAGTACTTC
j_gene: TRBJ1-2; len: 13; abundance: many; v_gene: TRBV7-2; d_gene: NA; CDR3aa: CASSLDRVYGYTF; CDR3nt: TGTGCCAGCAGCTTAGACAGGGTCTATGGCTACACCTTC
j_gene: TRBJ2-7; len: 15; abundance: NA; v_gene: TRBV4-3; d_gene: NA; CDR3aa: CASSQELDSSYEQYF; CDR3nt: TGCGCCAGCAGCCAAGAATTGGACTCGAGCTACGAGCAGTACTTC
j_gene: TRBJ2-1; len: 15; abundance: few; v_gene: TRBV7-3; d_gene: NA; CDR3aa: CASSHGTASYNEQFF; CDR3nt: TGTGCCAGCAGCCACGGGACCGCTTCCTACAATGAGCAGTTCTTC
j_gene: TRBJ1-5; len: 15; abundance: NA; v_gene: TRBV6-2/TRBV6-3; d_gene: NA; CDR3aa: CASSYARGAKGPQHF; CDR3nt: TGTGCCAGCAGTTACGCGCGGGGGGCCAAGGGACCCCAGCATTTT
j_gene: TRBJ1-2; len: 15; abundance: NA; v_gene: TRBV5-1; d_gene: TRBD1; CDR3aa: CASSVLGTGDYGYTF; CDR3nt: TGCGCCAGCAGCGTATTAGGGACAGGGGATTATGGCTACACCTTC
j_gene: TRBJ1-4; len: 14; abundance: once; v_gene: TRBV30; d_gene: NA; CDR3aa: CAWSVAGLGEKLFF; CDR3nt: TGTGCCTGGAGTGTAGCCGGCCTTGGTGAAAAACTGTTTTTT